This is a list of T cell receptor beta chains from one sample in a study of shared clonotypes between healthy human individuals. Clones were read by immunoSEQ multiplex PCR, and TCRdb kept only the in-frame ones, dropping some. The sample lists about 1.5 million clones; approximately 98% were seen once. Sample: naive CD4+ T cells sorted from blood. Receptors originate from a man younger than 45 in good health. The CDR3 runs from the conserved cysteine through the conserved F or W. D genes are given only for firm matches. Size values are once, few and many counts, or a class for expanded clones, and some rows have none.

j_call d_call v_call clone_size cdr3_nt cdr3_aa
TRBJ2-3 - TRBV10-3 - TGTGCCACACCACAGAGGAATAGCACAGATACGCAGTATTTT CATPQRNSTDTQYF
TRBJ2-5 - TRBV28 - TGTGCCAGCGTGGAGGGTCGGGGGGAGACCCAGTACTTC CASVEGRGETQYF
TRBJ1-1 - TRBV6-5 - TGTGCCAGCAGTTACAGGTTAATCGGAAGAAACACTGAAGCTTTCTTT CASSYRLIGRNTEAFF
TRBJ1-5 - TRBV12-1 - TGTGCCAGCAGCTTTTCCAGGGAGGTAGGGCAGCCCCAGCATTTT CASSFSREVGQPQHF
TRBJ2-1 TRBD1 TRBV4-3 - TGCGCCAGCAGCTTTACAACAGGGGCCTCTTCCTACAATGAGCAGTTCTTC CASSFTTGASSYNEQFF
TRBJ2-3 - TRBV9 - TGTGCCAGCAGCGTAGCGGGGGGCAGGGGCACAGATACGCAGTATTTT CASSVAGGRGTDTQYF
TRBJ2-3 - TRBV5-5 - TGTGCCAGCAGCTTGGAGGGGTATACGCAGTATTTT CASSLEGYTQYF
TRBJ2-7 - TRBV5-1 - TGCGCCAGCAGCTTGGAGGTGCGGTCCTACGAGCAGTACTTC CASSLEVRSYEQYF
TRBJ2-7 - TRBV6-5 - TGTGCCAGCAGTTACGGCGGTTACGGCTCCTACGAGCAGTACTTC CASSYGGYGSYEQYF
TRBJ2-7 - TRBV18 - TGTGCCAGCTCACCGGACAGCTACGAGCAGTACTTC CASSPDSYEQYF
TRBJ2-3 TRBD2 TRBV5-1 - TGCGCCAGCAGCTTGGGAGGGAGGGCAGATACGCAGTATTTT CASSLGGRADTQYF
TRBJ1-1 - TRBV28 - TGTGCCAGCAGTTTACAGGGTGGGGAGAAGGGAGAAGCTTTCTTT CASSLQGGEKGEAFF
TRBJ2-7 - TRBV28 - TGTGCCAGCAGTGCTTTCGCGGGTGGCACCTACGAGCAGTACTTC CASSAFAGGTYEQYF
TRBJ1-4 TRBD1 TRBV7-8 - TGTGCCAGCAGCTTACAATTTCCAAACAGGGGTAGTAATGAAAAACTGTTTTTT CASSLQFPNRGSNEKLFF
TRBJ2-7 - TRBV7-8 - TGTGCCAGCAGCTTAGCTGAGAGCTCCTACGAGCAGTACTTC CASSLAESSYEQYF
TRBJ2-7 - TRBV6-5 - TGTGCCAGCAGAAGGACAGCTGATGAGGCGTACGAGCAGTACTTC CASRRTADEAYEQYF
TRBJ2-1 TRBD2 TRBV7-3 - TGTGCCAGCAGACCCGATGGGGGACTAGCGCTAAGAAACAATGAGCAGTTCTTC CASRPDGGLALRNNEQFF
TRBJ2-3 TRBD2 TRBV6-1 - TGTGCCAGCAGTGATTTCGCGGGAGGGCTCACAGATACGCAGTATTTT CASSDFAGGLTDTQYF
TRBJ1-1 - TRBV19 - TGTGCCAGTAGTCCGGCTCCGGGACTCCTGAACACTGAAGCTTTCTTT CASSPAPGLLNTEAFF
TRBJ2-7 - TRBV5-1 - TGCGCCAGCAGTATTCGCGGGACGAACTACGAGCAGTACTTC CASSIRGTNYEQYF
TRBJ1-5 - TRBV5-5 - TGTGCCAGCAGCTTGGCACAGACGAGCCTGAATCAGCCCCAGCATTTT CASSLAQTSLNQPQHF
TRBJ2-3 - TRBV2 - TGTGCCAGCGGACCCTTCGGGTATACGCAGTATTTT CASGPFGYTQYF
TRBJ2-2 - TRBV18 few TGTGCCAGCTTACCACCCAGAGGGGAGCTGTTTTTT CASLPPRGELFF
TRBJ1-1 - TRBV6-5 - TGTGCCATCGGCACAGCGGACACTGAAGCTTTCTTT CAIGTADTEAFF
TRBJ2-7 - TRBV10-3 - TGTGCCATCAGTGAGCTCGGGAGAGCACGGGAGCAGTACTTC CAISELGRAREQYF
TRBJ2-5 - TRBV14 once TGTGCCAGCAACGAAGAGAACAGTAATTGGGGGGAACGCGGCAGACAGACCCAGTACTTC CASNEENSNWGERGRQTQYF
TRBJ2-1 - TRBV7-2 - TGTGCCAGCAGCTTGGTGCGAGATGAGCAGTTCTTC CASSLVRDEQFF
TRBJ1-3 - TRBV13 once TGTGCCAGCATGGCCGGAAACACCATATATTTT CASMAGNTIYF
TRBJ1-5 - TRBV28 - TGTGCCAGCAGTTCCTACACGGGACGAGGCAATCAGCCCCAGCATTTT CASSSYTGRGNQPQHF